The 32 T cell receptor beta chains given below trace back to one sample, sequenced in a study of identical twins. Each CDR3 protein gets one entry after TCRdb re-called the 5' RACE reads with MiXCR. The sample includes around 1.7 million distinct CDR3 sequences, around 33% of them seen just once. Sample: cord blood. The receptor source for this set is a newborn girl in good health.

This clonotype was seen only a few times. This chain connects TRBV20-1 to TRBJ1-5; the D is unclear. This CDR3 contains 14 residues. Germline CDR1 DFQATT, CDR2 SNEGSKA (reference sequence). The V gene lost 1 base and the J gene lost 4 bases, with 11 bases spanning the gap. The CDR3 is CSARAGAWNQPQHF. The DNA of the CDR3 is TGCAGTGCTAGAGCGGGCGCGTGGAATCAGCCCCAGCATTTT.

The chain couples TRBV5-1 to TRBJ1-1; no firm D call. The V gene's germline CDR1 is SGHRS and CDR2 YFSETQ. This CDR3 comprises 16 residues. The ends were cut back, 0 bases at V and 3 bases at J, with 15 bases in the middle. CDR3 coding DNA: TGCGCCAGCAGCTTGGATCGCGGGATGGGATACACTGAAGCTTTCTTT. Translation gives CASSLDRGMGYTEAFF.

The chain uses TRBV6-1 and TRBJ2-1; D is uncertain. Trimming took off 2 bases at V and 0 bases at J, with 14 bases between the two ends. There are 17 residues in the CDR3. Germline lookup yields CDR1 MNHNS and CDR2 SASEGT. CDR3 residues: CASSESWWRSSYNEQFF. The CDR3 DNA reads as TGTGCCAGCAGTGAATCATGGTGGCGGAGCTCCTACAATGAGCAGTTCTTC.

This clonotype was seen only a few times. This chain joins TRBV2 and TRBJ2-7, with a weak D call TRBD2 (7 bases). The germline CDR1 and CDR2 sequences are SNHLY and FYNNEI. Deletions cut 6 bases from V and 1 base from J, with 13 bases between. The CDR3 contains 14 residues. In nucleotides, the CDR3 is TGTGCCAGCAGCCGGGGGGCCTTTTCCTACGAGCAGTACTTC. Residues: CASSRGAFSYEQYF.

Note on this clonotype: Mismatch with germline at one junction end may stem from a read error. V is TRBV4-2 and J is TRBJ2-3; D may be TRBD1 (6 bases). Germline values: CDR1 LGHNA, CDR2 YNFKEQ. This CDR3 contains 13 residues. The CDR3 DNA is TGTACCAGCAGCCAAGAGGGGGTAGATACGCAGTATTTT. Protein sequence: CTSSQEGVDTQYF.

DNA of the CDR3: TGTGCCAGCAGTTCCACGGACAGGGAGACCCAGTACTTC. This codes for CASSSTDRETQYF. The chain is built from TRBV12-3 or TRBV12-4 and TRBJ2-5, with 7 bases fitting TRBD1. This CDR3 contains 13 residues. The ends lost 4 bases at V and 5 bases at J; junction bases unmatched: 4.

The chain is built from TRBV20-1 and TRBJ1-1; 7 bases map to TRBD1. The germline V gene encodes CDR1 DFQATT and CDR2 SNEGSKA (reference sequence). CDR3 length: 12 residues. The trim removed 6 bases at V and 5 bases at J, leaving 6 bases unmatched. This CDR3 reads CSAQTGWTEAFF. In DNA, the CDR3 is TGCAGTGCGCAGACAGGGTGGACTGAAGCTTTCTTT.

This clonotype was counted between two and nine times. The DNA for the CDR3 is TGTGCCACCAGCAGAGCTAGCACAGGGGGTCCTTACGAGCAGTACTTC. Translated, it gives CATSRASTGGPYEQYF. The chain carries TRBV15 and TRBJ2-7; 8 nucleotides match TRBD1. The length of the CDR3 is 16 residues. Germline-derived CDR1 and CDR2 are LNHNV and YYDKDF (reference sequence). Trimming at V came to 1 base and at J to 4 bases, leaving 9 bases not matched to a gene.

This clonotype was seen a handful of times. The chain uses TRBV5-1 and TRBJ2-7, with TRBD1 matching 8 bases. The CDR3 contains 15 residues. Germline CDR1 reads SGHRS; CDR2 reads YFSETQ. With 5 bases clipped from V and 3 bases from J, the junction kept 10 bases outside the gene matches. CDR3 bases: TGCGCCAGCAGTCGAATGACAGGGGACATCTACGAGCAGTACTTC. Its translation: CASSRMTGDIYEQYF.

CDR3 protein: CATSDAPTGTGTDTQYF. The CDR3 nucleotides are TGTGCCACCAGTGACGCCCCAACCGGGACAGGCACAGATACGCAGTATTTT. The rearrangement joins TRBV24-1 to TRBJ2-3; the match to TRBD1 covers 7 bases. The CDR3 runs 17 residues. J gave up 1 base and V 4 bases, and 10 bases lay outside the gene matches. Per the germline V gene, CDR1 is KGHDR and CDR2 is SFDVKD.

This clonotype was seen ten or more times. The chain joins TRBV12-3 or TRBV12-4 to TRBJ2-7; 8 bases agree with TRBD1. The CDR3 contains 15 residues. J lost 1 base, V lost 6 bases, and 8 bases had no gene match. CDR3 nucleotide sequence: TGTGCCAGCAGATCGGACAGGGTCGGATCCTACGAGCAGTACTTC. Protein product: CASRSDRVGSYEQYF.

This clonotype was found many times. The V and J genes are TRBV14 and TRBJ1-2, with unresolved D. The CDR3 is 14 residues long. V was shortened by 0 bases and J by 4 bases, with 9 bases between the two germline ends. Germline V gene lookup returns CDR1 SGHDN and CDR2 FVKESK. The DNA of the CDR3 is TGTGCCAGCAGCCAAGACCGATTTTTCTATGGCTACACCTTC. Translating gives CASSQDRFFYGYTF.

There are many counts of this clonotype. The rearrangement joins TRBV28 to TRBJ2-1, with 12 bases fitting TRBD2. The CDR3 loop spans 17 amino acids. The germline gives CDR1 MDHEN, CDR2 SYDVKM. V dropped 3 bases and J dropped 10; count of bases not matched to a gene: 13. The CDR3: CASSLGHTPGLAGEQFF. CDR3 sequence (DNA): TGTGCCAGCAGTTTGGGACATACTCCGGGACTAGCGGGCGAGCAGTTCTTC.

The V call is TRBV12-3 or TRBV12-4, the J call TRBJ2-3, with no clear D. V lost 0 bases to trimming and J lost 0 bases, with 13 bases between them. The CDR3 is 17 residues long. The CDR3 loop reads CASSLAHGQASTDTQYF. In DNA form, the CDR3 reads TGTGCCAGCAGTTTAGCGCATGGGCAGGCTAGCACAGATACGCAGTATTTT.

This sequence joins TRBV6-1 and TRBJ1-1; D might be TRBD1 (5 bases). Germline CDR1 is MNHNS and CDR2 is SASEGT. The CDR3 covers 14 residues. V was trimmed by 4 bases and J by 5 bases, leaving 14 bases between them. DNA of the CDR3: TGTGCCAGCAGTGTATTTCAGGGTCGGACTGAAGCTTTCTTT. Its protein product is CASSVFQGRTEAFF.

The chain employs TRBV27 and TRBJ1-5; TRBD1 is a possible D gene (5 bases). Germline values: CDR1 MNHEY, CDR2 SMNVEV (reference sequence). CDR3 length: 18 amino acids. The germline V and J ends were trimmed by 1 base and 4 bases, with 20 bases remaining between them. The CDR3, as DNA: TGTGCCAGCAGTTTATATGAACCAATCGGGACGGGGAATCAGCCCCAGCATTTT. Its translation: CASSLYEPIGTGNQPQHF.

The chain uses TRBV24-1 and TRBJ1-4; the D is unclear. Trimming took off 8 bases at V and 0 bases at J, with 9 bases between the two ends. The CDR3 consists of 14 residues. CDR1 is KGHDR, CDR2 SFDVKD, per germline. The CDR3 nucleotides read TGTGCCACCACTGTGATACCAACTAATGAAAAACTGTTTTTT. Its protein is CATTVIPTNEKLFF.

This clonotype was picked up a small number of times. V usage is TRBV5-1 and J usage is TRBJ2-1, with 8 bases lining up with TRBD2. The CDR3 runs 17 residues. Germline CDR1 reads SGHRS; CDR2 reads YFSETQ. The V gene end was trimmed by 0 bases and the J gene end by 8 bases; junction bases not matched to a gene: 13. The DNA for the CDR3 is TGCGCCAGCAGCTTGGTTCCGCGGGGGGTAGTAGGTGATGAGCAGTTCTTC. Amino acids: CASSLVPRGVVGDEQFF.

Details on this clonotype: One junction end does not reproduce the germline sequence, and a read error may be involved. The chain links TRBV6-6 to TRBJ2-7; 10 bases align to TRBD1. CDR1 is MNHNY, CDR2 SVGAGI, per germline (reference sequence). The CDR3 loop spans 15 amino acids. The CDR3 region has the DNA TGTGCCAACAGTGAGGACAGGGGGTTTTCCTACGAGCAGTACTTC. Amino acids: CANSEDRGFSYEQYF.

The CDR3 here is CASSPWETNEQFF. Written as DNA, the CDR3 is TGTGCCAGCAGCCCGTGGGAGACCAATGAGCAGTTCTTC. The chain uses TRBV5-8 and TRBJ2-1, with a tentative D call TRBD2 (5 bases). This CDR3 has 13 residues. V was shortened by 4 bases and J by 6 bases, with 11 bases between the two germline ends. Germline CDR1 SGHTS, CDR2 YDEGEE.

This clonotype occurred a few times. V usage is TRBV15 and J usage is TRBJ2-7, with 8 positions matching TRBD1. The CDR3 extends over 14 amino acids. With V trimmed by 4 bases and J by 3 bases, 5 bases remained unmatched. Germline V gives CDR1 LNHNV, CDR2 YYDKDF (reference sequence). CDR3 nucleotides: TGTGCCACCAGCACTGGGACAGGAGGCTACGAGCAGTACTTC. Amino acid sequence: CATSTGTGGYEQYF.

This clonotype was counted between two and nine times. The chain has TRBV9 and TRBJ2-3, with TRBD2 identical over 11 bases. Germline assignment: CDR1 SGDLS and CDR2 YYNGEE. V lost 0 bases to trimming and J lost 5 bases; unmatched junction nucleotides: 8. This CDR3 contains 17 residues. The CDR3: CASSVGLLAGGQDTQYF. For the CDR3, the DNA is TGTGCCAGCAGCGTAGGTCTCTTAGCGGGGGGGCAAGATACGCAGTATTTT.

The chain carries TRBV25-1 and TRBJ1-1, with 7 bases fitting TRBD1. CDR1 and CDR2 from the germline V gene are MGHDK and SYGVNS. Germline trimming cut 3 bases from V and 7 bases from J; bases unmatched to any gene: 5. The length of the CDR3 is 13 residues. CDR3 DNA: TGTGCCAGCAGTGACAGGGGGAAAAATGAAGCTTTCTTT. It yields the protein CASSDRGKNEAFF.

This chain uses TRBV20-1 with TRBJ1-1, with D possibly TRBD1 on 5 matching bases. The ends were cut back, 5 bases at V and 4 bases at J, with 11 bases in the middle. CDR1 is DFQATT and CDR2 is SNEGSKA in the germline V gene (reference sequence). The CDR3 runs 12 residues. The CDR3 DNA is TGCAGTGCTGGGGGGGGTGGCACTGAAGCTTTCTTT. Its translation is CSAGGGGTEAFF.

This clonotype was seen only a few times. The V gene is TRBV6-5, the J gene TRBJ2-4; 9 bases match TRBD1. The CDR3 sequence is 15 residues long. V lost 6 bases and J lost 0; bases outside the gene matches: 3. CDR1 is MNHEY, CDR2 SVGAGI, per germline. The CDR3 sequence is CASRHRGLAKNIQYF. The CDR3 DNA is TGTGCCAGCAGGCACAGGGGGCTAGCCAAAAACATTCAGTACTTC.

This clonotype was counted a few times. The chain couples TRBV7-2 to TRBJ2-1; TRBD2 matches 8 bases. With 5 bases clipped from V and 8 bases from J, the junction kept 17 bases outside the gene matches. This CDR3 comprises 17 residues. Germline V gene lookup returns CDR1 SGHTA and CDR2 FQGNSA. The DNA for the CDR3 is TGTGCCAGCAGCCACGAGGCTAGCGGGTTGTTAATCGATGAGCAGTTCTTC. Residues: CASSHEASGLLIDEQFF.

This clonotype was seen a few times. The J gene is TRBJ2-3, the V gene TRBV20-1; 8 nucleotides align to TRBD2. CDR1 is DFQATT and CDR2 is SNEGSKA in the germline V gene (reference sequence). The CDR3 length is 14 residues. In nucleotides, the CDR3 is TGCAGCGGTAGAGAGCGGGGGCACACAGATACGCAGTATTTT. Translating gives CSGRERGHTDTQYF.

The V call is TRBV6-6, the J call TRBJ2-1; unclear D gene. Deletions cut 4 bases from V and 7 bases from J, with 11 bases between. This CDR3 is built from 13 residues. Germline V gene data show CDR1 as MNHNY and CDR2 as SVGAGI (reference sequence). The CDR3 DNA reads TGTGCCAGCAGTTTCTTTGATGTAAATGAGCAGTTCTTC. This codes for CASSFFDVNEQFF.

Points on this clonotype: Possible read error: a much larger clone is one base away. The chain employs TRBV5-1 and TRBJ1-4; TRBD1 matches at 7 bases. CDR1 is SGHRS and CDR2 is YFSETQ in the germline V gene. This CDR3 has 16 amino acids. CDR3 in amino acids: CASSPGTAATNGKLFF. The DNA of the CDR3 is TGCGCCAGCAGCCCTGGGACAGCCGCAACTAATGGAAAACTGTTTTTT.

This clonotype appeared many times. CDR3 nucleotide sequence: TGTGCCATCAGTGGGAACACTGAAGCTTTCTTT. Its translation is CAISGNTEAFF. The J gene is TRBJ1-1, the V gene TRBV10-3, with D hard to call. The CDR3 has 11 amino acids. CDR1 and CDR2 (germline): ENHRY, SYGVKD. Trimming shortened V by 4 bases and J by 1 base, and 1 base separated the two germline ends.

V and J are TRBV20-1 and TRBJ2-1; D is undetermined. The better agreement between TRBJ2-7 and the DNA end casts doubt on the J call. This CDR3 spans 11 amino acids. From germline, CDR1 is DFQATT and CDR2 SNEGSKA (reference sequence). In DNA form, the CDR3 reads TGCAGTGCTGGATACTACAATGAGCAGTACTTC. Amino acid sequence: CSAGYYNEQYF.

This clonotype was detected a few times. This chain joins TRBV27 and TRBJ2-7; the D gene is possibly TRBD1 (7 bases). The assigned J gene may be wrong: the sequence end matches TRBJ2-4 better. CDR3 length: 13 residues. Germline V gene sequence: CDR1 MNHEY, CDR2 SMNVEV (reference sequence). CDR3 residues: CASSAGQINIQYF. CDR3 nucleotide sequence: TGTGCCAGCAGTGCGGGACAGATAAACATTCAGTACTTC.